The clone carrying this TCR beta chain was detected many times. The data belong to a study of T-cell memory formation after mild COVID-19. On the study more broadly: The two donors had largely donor-specific TCR clusters.

Via MiXCR, TCRdb re-called the 5' RACE reads, giving one row per CDR3 protein. The sample carries roughly 14,000 distinct CDR3 sequences, roughly a fifth recorded once. This CDR3 region has 14 residues. The J segment lost 1 base and the V segment lost 6 bases, leaving 3 bases of the junction unmatched. Germline V gives CDR1 MNHEY, CDR2 SMNVEV (reference sequence). The TCR was taken from an adult woman who had mild COVID-19 (a few samples of this study predate the infection). Cell type and time point are not known. V is TRBV27 and J is TRBJ2-1; 7 positions agree with TRBD2. Material: PBMCs or a T cell subset sorted from them (not recorded which). The CDR3 coding sequence is TGTGCCAGCAGCCCCGGGGGGTCCTACAATGAGCAGTTCTTC. It is translated as CASSPGGSYNEQFF.